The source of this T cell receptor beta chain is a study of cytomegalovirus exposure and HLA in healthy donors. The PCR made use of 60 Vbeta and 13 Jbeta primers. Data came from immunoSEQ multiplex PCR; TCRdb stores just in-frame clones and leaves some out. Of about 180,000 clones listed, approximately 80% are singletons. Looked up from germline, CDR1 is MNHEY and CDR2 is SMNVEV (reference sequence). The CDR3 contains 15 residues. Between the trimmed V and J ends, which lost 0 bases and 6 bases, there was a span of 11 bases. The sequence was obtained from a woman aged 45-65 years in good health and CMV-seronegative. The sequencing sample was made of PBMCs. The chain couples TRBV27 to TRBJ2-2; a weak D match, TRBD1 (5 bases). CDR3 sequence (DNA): TGTGCCAGCAGTTTATCGCTATTGGGGCCCGGGGAGCTGTTTTTT. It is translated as CASSLSLLGPGELFF.